This is a list of T cell receptor beta chains from one sample in a study of CD8 T cells in Susac syndrome. TCRdb recomputed calls from the immunoSEQ multiplex PCR reads with MiXCR, one row per CDR3 protein. The sample has about 120,000 distinct CDR3 sequences; around 90% are singletons. Material for sequencing was CD8+ T cells from PBMCs. The receptor source for this set is a human donor in good health. Each CDR3 is given with its conserved first and last residue. Part of the rows lack a size; the others show once, few, many or a class for expanded clones.

clone_size	v_call	j_call	cdr3_aa
NA	TRBV24-1	TRBJ2-5	CATSDAGTTLQETQYF
NA	TRBV2	TRBJ1-1	CASSEWGQGTEAFF
NA	TRBV30	TRBJ2-4	CAWSVRRLAKNIQYF
NA	TRBV20-1	TRBJ2-7	CSARDAEGAGREQYF
NA	TRBV7-8	TRBJ1-2	CASSLGRAHYGYTF
NA	TRBV7-3	TRBJ1-6	CASSLTWQQEYYNSPLHF
NA	TRBV9	TRBJ2-7	CASSPTGTGWREQYF
once	TRBV7-9	TRBJ1-2	CASSLFDVQSFGYTF
NA	TRBV7-9	TRBJ1-4	CASSSVRLGGLFF
NA	TRBV28	TRBJ2-7	CASSFAVSGGSYEQYF
NA	TRBV6-2/TRBV6-3	TRBJ1-1	CASSREGLDTEAFF
NA	TRBV19	TRBJ1-1	CASRKIRDLNTEAFF
NA	TRBV19	TRBJ1-1	CAARPPAMNTEAFF
few	TRBV5-1	TRBJ1-1	CASSLGIVNTEAFF
once	TRBV20-1	TRBJ1-1	CSASGQGRTEAFF
NA	TRBV6-1	TRBJ2-6	CASRGPGTGANVLTF
NA	TRBV6-2/TRBV6-3	TRBJ2-5	CASSPQAPKTQYF
NA	TRBV5-1	TRBJ2-2	CASSRHDSPNTGELFF
NA	TRBV4-2	TRBJ2-7	CASSPVTSGLGLNYEQYF
NA	TRBV5-1	TRBJ2-3	CASSFSREGRDTQYF
NA	TRBV14	TRBJ1-2	CASSPLARDGYTF
NA	TRBV12-3/TRBV12-4	TRBJ2-5	CASTLGGGEETQYF
once	TRBV28	TRBJ2-1	CASSPSRGFPHEQFF
NA	TRBV29-1	TRBJ1-2	CSVLGDYGYTF
NA	TRBV7-3	TRBJ1-1	CASSSGTPRMNTEAFF
NA	TRBV29-1	TRBJ1-1	CSFRTANTEAFF